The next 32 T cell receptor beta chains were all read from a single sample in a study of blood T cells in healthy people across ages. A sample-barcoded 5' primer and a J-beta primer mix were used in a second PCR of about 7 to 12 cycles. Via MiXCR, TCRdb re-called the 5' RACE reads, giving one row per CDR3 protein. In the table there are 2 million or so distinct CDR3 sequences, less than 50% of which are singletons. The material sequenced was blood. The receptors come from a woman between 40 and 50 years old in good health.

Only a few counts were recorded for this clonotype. This CDR3 reads CSYFLRAGGTDTQYF. The CDR3, as DNA: TGCAGCTATTTTCTCAGGGCGGGGGGCACAGATACGCAGTATTTT. The chain has TRBV29-1 and TRBJ2-3; TRBD2 aligns across 7 bases. Trimming removed 8 bases from V and 1 base from J; junction bases left unmatched: 12. The CDR3 runs 15 residues. Germline values: CDR1 SQVTM, CDR2 ANQGSEA.

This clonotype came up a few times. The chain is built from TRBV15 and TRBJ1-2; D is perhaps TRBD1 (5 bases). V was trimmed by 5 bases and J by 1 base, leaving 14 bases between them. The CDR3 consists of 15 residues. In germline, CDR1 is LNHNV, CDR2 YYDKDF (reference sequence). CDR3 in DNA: TGTGCCACCAGCTTTGCAGGGAGTTATAACTATGGCTACACCTTC. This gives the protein CATSFAGSYNYGYTF.

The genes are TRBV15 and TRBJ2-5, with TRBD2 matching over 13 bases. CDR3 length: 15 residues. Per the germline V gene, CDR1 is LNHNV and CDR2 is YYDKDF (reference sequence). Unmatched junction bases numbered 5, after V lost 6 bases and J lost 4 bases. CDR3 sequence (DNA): TGTGCCACCAGTCAGGGGACTAGCGGGGTAGAGACCCAGTACTTC. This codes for CATSQGTSGVETQYF.

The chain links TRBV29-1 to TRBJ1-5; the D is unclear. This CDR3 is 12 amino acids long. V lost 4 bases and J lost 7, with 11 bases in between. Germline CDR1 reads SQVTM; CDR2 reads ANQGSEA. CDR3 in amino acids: CSVGNSGQPQHF. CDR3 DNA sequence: TGCAGCGTTGGGAACTCGGGGCAGCCCCAGCATTTT.

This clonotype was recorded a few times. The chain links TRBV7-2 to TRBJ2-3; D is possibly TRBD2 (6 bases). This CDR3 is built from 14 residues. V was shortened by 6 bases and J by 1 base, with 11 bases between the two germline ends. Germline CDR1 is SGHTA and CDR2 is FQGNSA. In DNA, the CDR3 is TGTGCCAGCAGAGGCGGGACCCGCACAGATACGCAGTATTTT. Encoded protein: CASRGGTRTDTQYF. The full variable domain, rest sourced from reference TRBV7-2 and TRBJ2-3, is GAGVSQSPSNKVTEKGKDVELRCDPISGHTALYWYRQSLGQGLEFLIYFQGNSAPDKSGLPSDRFSAERTGGSVSTLTIQRTQQEDSAVYLCASRGGTRTDTQYFGPGTRLTVL.

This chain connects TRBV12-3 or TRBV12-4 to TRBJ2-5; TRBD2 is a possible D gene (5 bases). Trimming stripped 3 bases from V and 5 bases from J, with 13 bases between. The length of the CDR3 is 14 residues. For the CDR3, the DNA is TGTGCCAGCAGTTTCCAGGACTTGGAGGAGACCCAGTACTTC. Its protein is CASSFQDLEETQYF.

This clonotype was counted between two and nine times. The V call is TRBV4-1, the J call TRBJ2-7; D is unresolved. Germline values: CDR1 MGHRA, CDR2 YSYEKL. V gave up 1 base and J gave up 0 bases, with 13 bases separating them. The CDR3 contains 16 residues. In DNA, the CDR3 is TGCGCCAGCAGCCAAGGTAGGATCGAGAGCTCCTACGAGCAGTACTTC. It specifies CASSQGRIESSYEQYF.

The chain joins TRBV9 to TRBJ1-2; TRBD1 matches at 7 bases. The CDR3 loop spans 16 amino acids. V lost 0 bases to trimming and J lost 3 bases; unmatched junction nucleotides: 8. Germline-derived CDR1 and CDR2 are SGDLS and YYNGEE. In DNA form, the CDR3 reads TGTGCCAGCAGCGTAGGTAGGGACAGACTCGACTATGGCTACACCTTC. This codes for CASSVGRDRLDYGYTF.

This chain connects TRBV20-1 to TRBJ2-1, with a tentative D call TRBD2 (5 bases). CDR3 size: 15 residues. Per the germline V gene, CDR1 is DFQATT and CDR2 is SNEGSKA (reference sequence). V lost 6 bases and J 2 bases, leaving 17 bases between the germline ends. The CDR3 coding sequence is TGCAGTGCCAGAAGAGGGCCCTCCCCCTACAATGAGCAGTTCTTC. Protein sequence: CSARRGPSPYNEQFF.

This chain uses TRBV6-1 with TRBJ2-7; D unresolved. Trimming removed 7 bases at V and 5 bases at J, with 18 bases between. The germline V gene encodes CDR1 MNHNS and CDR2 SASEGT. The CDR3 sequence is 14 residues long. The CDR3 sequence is CASNHRYGSHEQYF. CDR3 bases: TGTGCCAGCAACCACCGGTACGGATCCCACGAGCAGTACTTC.

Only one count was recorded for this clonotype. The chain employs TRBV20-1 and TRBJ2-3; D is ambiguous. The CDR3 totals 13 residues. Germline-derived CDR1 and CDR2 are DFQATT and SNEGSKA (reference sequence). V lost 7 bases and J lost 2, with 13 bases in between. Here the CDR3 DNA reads TGCAGTGAGGACGGCCTCAACACAGATACGCAGTATTTT. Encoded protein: CSEDGLNTDTQYF.

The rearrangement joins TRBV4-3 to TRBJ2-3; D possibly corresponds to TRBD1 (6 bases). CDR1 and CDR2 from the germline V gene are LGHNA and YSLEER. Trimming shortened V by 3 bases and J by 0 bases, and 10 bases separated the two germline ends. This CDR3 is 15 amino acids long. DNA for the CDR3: TGCGCCAGCAGCCACCGACAGGCAAGCACAGATACGCAGTATTTT. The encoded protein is CASSHRQASTDTQYF.

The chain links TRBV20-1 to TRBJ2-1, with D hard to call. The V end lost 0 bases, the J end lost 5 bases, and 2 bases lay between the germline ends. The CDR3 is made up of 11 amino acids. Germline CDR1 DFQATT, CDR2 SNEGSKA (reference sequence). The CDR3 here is CSAREDNEQFF. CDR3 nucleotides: TGCAGTGCTAGAGAGGACAATGAGCAGTTCTTC.

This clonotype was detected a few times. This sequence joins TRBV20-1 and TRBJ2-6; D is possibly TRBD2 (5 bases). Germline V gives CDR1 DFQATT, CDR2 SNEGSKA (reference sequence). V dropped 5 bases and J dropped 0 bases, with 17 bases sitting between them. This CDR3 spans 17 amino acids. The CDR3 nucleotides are TGCAGTGCTCGCGGACTGAACAGCATCTCTGGGGCCAACGTCCTGACTTTC. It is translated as CSARGLNSISGANVLTF.

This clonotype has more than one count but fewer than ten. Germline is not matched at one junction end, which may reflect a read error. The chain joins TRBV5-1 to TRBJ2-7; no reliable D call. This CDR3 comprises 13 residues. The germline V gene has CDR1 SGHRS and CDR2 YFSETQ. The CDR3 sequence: CASSLAVGGEQYF. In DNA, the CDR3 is TGTGCCAGCAGTTTAGCCGTGGGTGGGGAGCAGTACTTC.

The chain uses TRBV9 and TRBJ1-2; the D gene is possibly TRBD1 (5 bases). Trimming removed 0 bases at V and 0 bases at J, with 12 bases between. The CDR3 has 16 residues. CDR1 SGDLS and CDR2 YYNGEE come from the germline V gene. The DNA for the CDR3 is TGTGCCAGCAGCGTAGCGCGAGGGGATTCTAACTATGGCTACACCTTC. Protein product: CASSVARGDSNYGYTF.

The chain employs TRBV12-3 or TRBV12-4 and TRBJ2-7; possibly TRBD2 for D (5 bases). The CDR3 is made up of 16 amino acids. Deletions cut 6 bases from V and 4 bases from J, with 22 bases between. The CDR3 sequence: CASSLNAGLLKYEQYF. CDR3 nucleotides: TGTGCCAGCAGCCTTAACGCGGGCCTCCTCAAGTACGAGCAGTACTTC.

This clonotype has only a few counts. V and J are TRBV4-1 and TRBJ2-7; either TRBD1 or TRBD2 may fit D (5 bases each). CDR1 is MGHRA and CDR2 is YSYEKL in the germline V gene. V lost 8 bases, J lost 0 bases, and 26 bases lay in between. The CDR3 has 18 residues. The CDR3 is CASLVGEGLRVFSYEQYF. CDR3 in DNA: TGCGCCAGCCTTGTAGGTGAGGGGTTACGCGTTTTCTCCTACGAGCAGTACTTC.

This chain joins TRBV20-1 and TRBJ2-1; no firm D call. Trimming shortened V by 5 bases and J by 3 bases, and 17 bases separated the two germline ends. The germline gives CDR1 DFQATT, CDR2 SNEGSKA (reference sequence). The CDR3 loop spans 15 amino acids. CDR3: CSAPPTLTVYNEQFF. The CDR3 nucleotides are TGCAGTGCTCCCCCAACCCTGACTGTCTACAATGAGCAGTTCTTC.

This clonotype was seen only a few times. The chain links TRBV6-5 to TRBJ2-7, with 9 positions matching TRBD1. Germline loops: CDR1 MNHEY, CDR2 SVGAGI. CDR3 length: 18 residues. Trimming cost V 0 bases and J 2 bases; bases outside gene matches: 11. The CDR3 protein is CASSYSTGTGFLAYEQYF. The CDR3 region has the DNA TGTGCCAGCAGTTACTCGACAGGGACAGGGTTCCTCGCCTACGAGCAGTACTTC.

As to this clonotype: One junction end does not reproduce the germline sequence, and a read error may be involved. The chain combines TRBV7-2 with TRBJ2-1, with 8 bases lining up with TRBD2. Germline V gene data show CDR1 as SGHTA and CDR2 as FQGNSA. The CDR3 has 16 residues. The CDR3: CASSLRIAGSYNEQFF. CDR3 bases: TGCGCCAGCAGCCTCAGAATAGCGGGGTCCTACAATGAGCAGTTCTTC.

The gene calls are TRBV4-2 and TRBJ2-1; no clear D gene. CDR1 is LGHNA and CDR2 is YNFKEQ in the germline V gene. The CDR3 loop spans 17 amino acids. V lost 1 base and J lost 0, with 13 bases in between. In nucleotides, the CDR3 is TGTGCCAGCAGCCAAGTCCCTGGCCCCGGCTCCTACAATGAGCAGTTCTTC. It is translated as CASSQVPGPGSYNEQFF.

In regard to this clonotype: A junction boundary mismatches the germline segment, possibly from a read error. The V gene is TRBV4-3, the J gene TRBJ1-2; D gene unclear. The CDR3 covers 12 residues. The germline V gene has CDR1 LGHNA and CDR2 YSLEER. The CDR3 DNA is TGTGCCAGCAGCCAATCTGGGTATGGCTACACCTTC. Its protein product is CASSQSGYGYTF.

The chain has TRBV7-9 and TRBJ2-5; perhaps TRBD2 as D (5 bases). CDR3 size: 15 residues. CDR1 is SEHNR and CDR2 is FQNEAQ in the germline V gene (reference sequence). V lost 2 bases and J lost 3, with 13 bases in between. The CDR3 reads CASSLSSTIKETQYF. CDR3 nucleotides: TGTGCCAGCAGCTTATCATCGACTATAAAAGAGACCCAGTACTTC. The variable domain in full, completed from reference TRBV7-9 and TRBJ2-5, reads DTGVSQNPRHKITKRGQNVTFRCDPISEHNRLYWYRQTLGQGPEFLTYFQNEAQLEKSRLLSDRFSAERPKGSFSTLEIQRTEQGDSAMYLCASSLSSTIKETQYFGPGTRLLVL.

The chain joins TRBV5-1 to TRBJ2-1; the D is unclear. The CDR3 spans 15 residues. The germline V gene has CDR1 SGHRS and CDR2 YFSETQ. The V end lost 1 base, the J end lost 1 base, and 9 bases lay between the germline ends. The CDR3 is CASSLSGQSYNEQFF. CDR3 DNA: TGCGCCAGCAGCTTGTCTGGGCAGTCCTACAATGAGCAGTTCTTC.

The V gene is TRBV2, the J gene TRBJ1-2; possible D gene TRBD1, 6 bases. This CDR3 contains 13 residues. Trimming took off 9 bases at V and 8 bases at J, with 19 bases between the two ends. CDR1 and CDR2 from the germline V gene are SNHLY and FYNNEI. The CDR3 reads CARQGQGGGGYTF. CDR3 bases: TGTGCCAGACAGGGCCAGGGCGGAGGAGGCTACACCTTC.

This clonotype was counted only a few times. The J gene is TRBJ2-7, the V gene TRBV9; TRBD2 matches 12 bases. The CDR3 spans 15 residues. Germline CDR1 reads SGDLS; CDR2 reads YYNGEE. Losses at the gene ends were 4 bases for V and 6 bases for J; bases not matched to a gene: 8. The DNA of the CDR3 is TGTGCCAGCAGCCCCCTACTAGCGGGGGGAATCGAGCAGTACTTC. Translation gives CASSPLLAGGIEQYF.

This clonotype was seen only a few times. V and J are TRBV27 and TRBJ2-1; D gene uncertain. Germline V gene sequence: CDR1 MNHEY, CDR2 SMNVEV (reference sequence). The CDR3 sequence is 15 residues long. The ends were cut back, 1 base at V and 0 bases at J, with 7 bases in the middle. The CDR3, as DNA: TGTGCCAGCAGTTTATTTCATAGCTCCTACAATGAGCAGTTCTTC. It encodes CASSLFHSSYNEQFF.

CDR3 nucleotides: TGTGCCAGCAGCGTACGCGGGGGTGCCTACGAGCAGTACTTC. It codes for CASSVRGGAYEQYF. The chain is built from TRBV9 and TRBJ2-7; 7 bases line up with TRBD2. Germline-derived CDR1 and CDR2 are SGDLS and YYNGEE. This CDR3 is 14 amino acids long. V was clipped by 1 base and J by 2 bases; unmatched bases: 3.

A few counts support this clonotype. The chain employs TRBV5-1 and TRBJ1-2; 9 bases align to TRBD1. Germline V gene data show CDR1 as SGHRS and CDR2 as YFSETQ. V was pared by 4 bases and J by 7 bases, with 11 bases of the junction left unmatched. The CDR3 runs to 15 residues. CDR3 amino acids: CASSTTPGQGGGYTF. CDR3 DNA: TGCGCCAGCAGCACGACCCCGGGACAGGGCGGTGGCTACACCTTC.

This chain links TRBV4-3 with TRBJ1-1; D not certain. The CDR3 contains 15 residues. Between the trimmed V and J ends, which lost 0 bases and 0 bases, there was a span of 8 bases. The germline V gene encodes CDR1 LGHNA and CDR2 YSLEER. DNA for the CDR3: TGCGCCAGCAGCCAAGAGCCCGGGGTGAACACTGAAGCTTTCTTT. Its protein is CASSQEPGVNTEAFF.

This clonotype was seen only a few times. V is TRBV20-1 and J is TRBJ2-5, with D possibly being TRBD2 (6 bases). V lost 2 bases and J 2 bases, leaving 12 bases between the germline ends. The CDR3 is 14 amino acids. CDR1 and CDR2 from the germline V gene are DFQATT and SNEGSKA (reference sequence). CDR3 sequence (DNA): TGCAGTGCTAGAAAGCGGGCCAGGCAAGAGACCCAGTACTTC. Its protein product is CSARKRARQETQYF.